This T cell receptor beta chain was captured by sequencing in a study of blood T cell repertoires in COVID-19. On the study more broadly: Whether acute or convalescent, the COVID-19 samples came from the United States, Italy and Spain. The analysed material was cDNA or gDNA that came from T cells, B-cell-depleted T cells, or PBMCs.

How the authors handled the data: Cell counts per sample came from amplifying reference gene primers. Produced via immunoSEQ multiplex PCR; TCRdb's table is partial and in-frame only. V and J calls and clone size are as listed in that table; D and trimming were resolved from the DNA. Here the sample spans roughly 200,000 clones, around nine tenths being singletons. The CDR3 extends over 17 amino acids. Germline lookup yields CDR1 SGHVS and CDR2 FNYEAQ. Trimming took 0 bases from V and 1 from J, leaving 16 bases between them. The V gene is TRBV7-6, the J gene TRBJ2-7; possible D gene TRBD2, 6 bases. Sequenced material: peripheral blood. The TCR was taken from a man between 18 and 29 years old with active or convalescent COVID-19. CDR3 sequence reads: CASSLAATPGSSYEQYF. CDR3 DNA sequence: TGTGCCAGCAGCTTAGCCGCCACGCCCGGGAGTTCCTACGAGCAGTACTTC.